This entry concerns a single T cell receptor beta chain. Its matching antigen is unknown. The data were taken from a study of T cell responses to AZD1222 COVID-19 vaccine. Germline CDR1 is SNHLY and CDR2 is FYNNEI. V lost 5 bases and J lost 7; bases outside the gene matches: 7. CDR3 size: 14 residues. Produced via immunoSEQ multiplex PCR; TCRdb's table is partial and in-frame only. The data hold 150,000 or so clones, with 90% observed a single time. Whole-study results and caveats: White British ancestry dominated among donors, who included more females, and clonal diversity was possibly underestimated.

Specimen: peripheral blood, collected on day 0 of AZD1222 vaccination. The chain employs TRBV2 and TRBJ1-2, with TRBD1 matching 10 bases. The receptor was derived from an adult in good health. CDR3 residues: CASSKDRGSPGYTF. CDR3 DNA: TGTGCCAGCAGTAAGGACAGGGGGTCCCCTGGCTACACCTTC. Supplemented by reference TRBV2 and TRBJ1-2, the full variable domain reads EPEVTQTPSHQVTQMGQEVILRCVPISNHLYFYWYRQILGQKVEFLVSFYNNEISEKSEIFDDQFSVERPDGSNFTLKIRSTKLEDSAMYFCASSKDRGSPGYTFGSGTRLTVV.